This T cell receptor (beta chain) came from a study of T cells in Graves' hyperthyroidism and ophthalmopathy. The wider study: Blood from the periphery was taken at initial diagnosis, before any treatment.

Study results and caveats: Ophthalmopathy could be told apart from stable hyperthyroidism with a 13 V-J model.

Amplified TCR beta CDR3 regions derived from RNA transcripts. HTBI primers were used for first-round RT-PCR of the TCR CDR3. TCRdb reprocessed the multiplex PCR reads via MiXCR and lists one record per CDR3 protein. Of nearly 750,000 distinct CDR3 sequences listed, 30% to 40% are singletons. Note on this clonotype: Its target is not known.

Diagnosing involved the use of clinical symptoms, serum thyroxine and TRAb, thyroid ultrasound and orbital computed tomography. CDR3 length: 12 residues. Germline CDR1 is MNHEY and CDR2 is SVGEGT. The germline V and J ends were trimmed by 2 bases and 8 bases, with 6 bases remaining between them. The sample taken for sequencing was blood. The source is a woman aged 40 to 55 with Graves' hyperthyroidism. The gene calls are TRBV6-2 or TRBV6-3 and TRBJ1-4; D unclear. Here the CDR3 DNA reads TGTGCCAGCAGTTACGAAAGGGAAAAACTGTTTTTT. This codes for CASSYEREKLFF.